Listed below are T cell receptor beta chains from one sample, sequenced in a study of circulating CD8 cells and anti-PD-1 response in melanoma. TCRdb analysed the reads with MiXCR anew, one entry per CDR3 protein. This repertoire shows over a thousand distinct CDR3 sequences, around a tenth found once; its top ten account for roughly 5.5%. Sample: CD8+ T cells from PBMCs, taken at baseline or after one month of anti-PD-1 therapy (not recorded which). Receptors originate from a human donor with melanoma. Both conserved end residues are part of each CDR3. D genes are given only for firm matches. Clone size is given for some rows only: seen once, a few or many times, or a class if the clone is expanded.

length	V	J	size	D	CDR3	DNA
16	TRBV7-3	TRBJ2-2	few	NA	CASSSSNRDGTGELFF	TGTGCCAGCAGCTCCTCTAACAGGGATGGGACCGGGGAGCTGTTTTTT
16	TRBV2	TRBJ1-2	medium-sized	NA	CASGGLDIGSLYGYTF	TGTGCCAGCGGGGGCTTGGACATCGGGTCCCTCTATGGCTACACCTTC
12	TRBV5-4	TRBJ2-2	large	NA	CASSETTGELFF	TGTGCCAGCAGCGAAACCACCGGGGAGCTGTTTTTT
12	TRBV6-6	TRBJ2-7	medium-sized	TRBD1	CASSLTGDEQYF	TGTGCCAGCAGCCTAACAGGGGACGAGCAGTACTTC
16	TRBV7-2	TRBJ2-1	medium-sized	NA	CASSLGFGLELNEQFF	TGTGCCAGCAGCTTAGGATTTGGGCTGGAACTCAATGAGCAGTTCTTC
15	TRBV25-1	TRBJ2-2	NA	NA	CASARETANTGELFF	TGTGCCAGTGCCAGGGAGACGGCGAACACCGGGGAGCTGTTTTTT
15	TRBV19	TRBJ2-2	few	NA	CATFRPYLATGELFF	TGTGCCACTTTTCGACCCTACTTGGCGACCGGGGAGCTGTTTTTT
13	TRBV27	TRBJ1-2	medium-sized	NA	CASSSQANYGYTF	TGTGCCAGCAGTTCGCAGGCTAACTATGGCTACACCTTC
14	TRBV12-3/TRBV12-4	TRBJ2-2	NA	NA	CASSLGPNTGELFF	TGTGCCAGCAGTTTAGGACCGAACACCGGGGAGCTGTTTTTT
16	TRBV6-6	TRBJ2-7	medium-sized	NA	CAAEAGRGGSSYEQYF	TGTGCCGCCGAGGCGGGCAGGGGCGGGAGCTCCTACGAGCAGTACTTC
15	TRBV19	TRBJ1-6	large	TRBD1	CASRHSTGANSPLHF	TGTGCCAGTAGGCACAGTACAGGGGCAAATTCACCCCTCCACTTT
13	TRBV4-3	TRBJ2-7	medium-sized	TRBD1	CASSPMIRDRQYF	TGCGCCAGCAGCCCAATGATTCGGGACAGGCAGTACTTC
15	TRBV2	TRBJ2-5	medium-sized	TRBD2	CASSEEVAGAETQYF	TGTGCCAGCAGTGAAGAGGTAGCGGGGGCCGAGACCCAGTACTTC
14	TRBV5-6	TRBJ2-7	few	TRBD2	CASSATSGTYEQYF	TGTGCCAGCAGCGCTACTAGCGGGACTTACGAGCAGTACTTC
14	TRBV4-2	TRBJ2-1	medium-sized	NA	CASSQYGGANEQFF	TGTGCCAGCAGCCAGTACGGGGGAGCAAATGAGCAGTTCTTC
17	TRBV7-3	TRBJ2-3	medium-sized	NA	CASSLTGPLSSTDTQYF	TGTGCCAGCAGCTTAACGGGCCCCTTATCTAGCACAGATACGCAGTATTTT
15	TRBV19	TRBJ2-1	large	TRBD1	CASSIGTGGYNEQFF	TGTGCCAGTAGTATTGGGACAGGGGGCTACAATGAGCAGTTCTTC
12	TRBV25-1	TRBJ2-7	NA	TRBD2	CASSPGGYEQYF	TGTGCCAGCAGCCCCGGGGGGTACGAGCAGTACTTC